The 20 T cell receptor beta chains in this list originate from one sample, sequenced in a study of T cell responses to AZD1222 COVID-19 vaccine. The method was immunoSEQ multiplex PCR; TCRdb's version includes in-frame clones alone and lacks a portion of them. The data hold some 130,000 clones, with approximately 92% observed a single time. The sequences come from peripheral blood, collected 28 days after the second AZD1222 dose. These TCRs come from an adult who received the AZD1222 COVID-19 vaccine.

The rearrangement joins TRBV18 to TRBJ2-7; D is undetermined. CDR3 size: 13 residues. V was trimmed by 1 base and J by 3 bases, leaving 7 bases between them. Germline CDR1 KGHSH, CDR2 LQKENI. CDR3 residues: CASSPLDRYEQYF. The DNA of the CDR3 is TGTGCCAGCTCACCACTGGACCGCTACGAGCAGTACTTC.

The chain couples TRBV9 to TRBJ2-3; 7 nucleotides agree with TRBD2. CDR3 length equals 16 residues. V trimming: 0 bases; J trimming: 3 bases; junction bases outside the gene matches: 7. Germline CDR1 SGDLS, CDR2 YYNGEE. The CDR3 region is CASSVAGGSGTDTQYF. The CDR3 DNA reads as TGTGCCAGCAGCGTAGCGGGCGGGAGTGGAACAGATACGCAGTATTTT.

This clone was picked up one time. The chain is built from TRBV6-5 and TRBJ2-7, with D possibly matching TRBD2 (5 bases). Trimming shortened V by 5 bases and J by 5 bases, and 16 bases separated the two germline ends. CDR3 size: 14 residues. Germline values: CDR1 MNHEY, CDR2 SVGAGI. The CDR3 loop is CASSRPEGFDEQYF. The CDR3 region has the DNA TGTGCCAGCAGTCGACCAGAGGGCTTTGACGAGCAGTACTTC.

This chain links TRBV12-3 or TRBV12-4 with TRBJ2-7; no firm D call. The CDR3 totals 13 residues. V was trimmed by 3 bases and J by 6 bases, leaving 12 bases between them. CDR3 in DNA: TGTGCCAGCAGTTTCGGCCCACCCGGCGAGCAGTACTTC. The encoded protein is CASSFGPPGEQYF.

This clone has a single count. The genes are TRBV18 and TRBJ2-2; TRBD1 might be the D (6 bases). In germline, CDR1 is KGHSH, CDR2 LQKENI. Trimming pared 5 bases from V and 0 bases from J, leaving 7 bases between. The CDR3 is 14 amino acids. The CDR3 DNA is TGTGCCAGCTCAGGACAGCCGAACACCGGGGAGCTGTTTTTT. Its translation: CASSGQPNTGELFF.

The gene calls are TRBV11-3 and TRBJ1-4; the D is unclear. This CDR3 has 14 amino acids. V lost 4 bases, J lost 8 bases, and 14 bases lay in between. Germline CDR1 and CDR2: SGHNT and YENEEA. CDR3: CASSSHQDGEKLFF. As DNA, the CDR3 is TGTGCCAGCAGCTCCCACCAGGACGGAGAAAAACTGTTTTTT.

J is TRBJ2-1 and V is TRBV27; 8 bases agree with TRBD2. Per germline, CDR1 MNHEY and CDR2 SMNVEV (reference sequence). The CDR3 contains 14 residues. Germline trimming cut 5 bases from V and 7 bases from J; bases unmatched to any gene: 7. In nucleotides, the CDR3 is TGTGCCAGCAGTAAGCGGGAGAAGAGGAATGAGCAGTTCTTC. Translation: CASSKREKRNEQFF.

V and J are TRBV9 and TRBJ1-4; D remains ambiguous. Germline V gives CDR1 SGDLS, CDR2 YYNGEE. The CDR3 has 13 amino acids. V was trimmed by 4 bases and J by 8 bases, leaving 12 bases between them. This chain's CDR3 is CASSPNSREKLFF. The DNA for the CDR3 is TGTGCCAGCAGCCCCAACAGTAGGGAAAAACTGTTTTTT. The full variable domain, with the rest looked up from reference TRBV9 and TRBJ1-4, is DSGVTQTPKHLITATGQRVTLRCSPRSGDLSVYWYQQSLDQGLQFLIQYYNGEERAKGNILERFSAQQFPDLHSELNLSSLELGDSALYFCASSPNSREKLFFGSGTQLSVL.

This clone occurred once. For the CDR3, the DNA is TGTGCCAGCAGCGTCCGGGCCGGCTTCGGGAACACTGAAGCTTTCTTT. It is translated as CASSVRAGFGNTEAFF. V usage is TRBV7-2 and J usage is TRBJ1-1; D is uncertain. Between the trimmed V and J ends, which lost 5 bases and 1 base, there was a span of 17 bases. Per the germline V gene, CDR1 is SGHTA and CDR2 is FQGNSA. CDR3 length: 16 amino acids.

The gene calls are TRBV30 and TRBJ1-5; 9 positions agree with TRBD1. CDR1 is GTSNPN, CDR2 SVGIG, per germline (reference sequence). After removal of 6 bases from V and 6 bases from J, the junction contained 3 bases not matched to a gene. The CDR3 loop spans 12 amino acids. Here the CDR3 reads CACDRGSQPQHF. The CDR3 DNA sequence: TGTGCCTGTGACAGGGGGAGTCAGCCCCAGCATTTT.

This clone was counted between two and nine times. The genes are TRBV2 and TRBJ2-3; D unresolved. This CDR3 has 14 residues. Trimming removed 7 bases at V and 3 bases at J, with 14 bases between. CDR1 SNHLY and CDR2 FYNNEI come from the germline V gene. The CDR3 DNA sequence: TGTGCCAGCAAGAGTAGCACTGGGACAGATACGCAGTATTTT. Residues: CASKSSTGTDTQYF.

The CDR3 nucleotides read TGTGCCAGCAGCATCACTAGCGGGGACGCAGATACGCAGTATTTT. Its translation: CASSITSGDADTQYF. The rearrangement joins TRBV9 to TRBJ2-3; 10 bases map to TRBD2. Germline-derived CDR1 and CDR2 are SGDLS and YYNGEE. This CDR3 is built from 15 residues. Trimming removed 4 bases from V and 4 bases from J; junction bases left unmatched: 6.

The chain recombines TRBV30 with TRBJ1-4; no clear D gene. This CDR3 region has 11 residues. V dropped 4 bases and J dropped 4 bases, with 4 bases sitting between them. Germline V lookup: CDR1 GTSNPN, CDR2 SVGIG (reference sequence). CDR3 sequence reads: CAWTRNEKLFF. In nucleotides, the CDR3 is TGTGCCTGGACACGTAATGAAAAACTGTTTTTT.

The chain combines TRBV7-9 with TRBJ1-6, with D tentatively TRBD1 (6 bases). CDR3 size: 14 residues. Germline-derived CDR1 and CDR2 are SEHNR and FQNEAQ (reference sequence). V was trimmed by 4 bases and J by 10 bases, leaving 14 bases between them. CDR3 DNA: TGTGCCAGCAGCTACCCAGGGGTGCAATCACCCCTCCACTTT. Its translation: CASSYPGVQSPLHF.

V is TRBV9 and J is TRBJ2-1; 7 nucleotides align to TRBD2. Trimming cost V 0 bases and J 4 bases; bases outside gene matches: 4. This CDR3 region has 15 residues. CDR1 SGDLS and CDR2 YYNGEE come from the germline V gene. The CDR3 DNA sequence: TGTGCCAGCAGCGTAGAGGGGCGGGGGTACAATGAGCAGTTCTTC. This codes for CASSVEGRGYNEQFF.

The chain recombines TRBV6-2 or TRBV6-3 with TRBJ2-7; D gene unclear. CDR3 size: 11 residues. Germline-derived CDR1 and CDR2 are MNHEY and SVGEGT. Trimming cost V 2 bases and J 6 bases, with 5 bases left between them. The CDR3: CASSYIGEQYF. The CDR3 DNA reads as TGTGCCAGCAGTTACATCGGCGAGCAGTACTTC.

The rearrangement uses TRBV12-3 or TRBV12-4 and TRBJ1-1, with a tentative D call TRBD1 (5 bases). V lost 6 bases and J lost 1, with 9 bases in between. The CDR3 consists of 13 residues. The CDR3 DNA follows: TGTGCCAGCAGCCTAACAGGGAACACTGAAGCTTTCTTT. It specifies CASSLTGNTEAFF.

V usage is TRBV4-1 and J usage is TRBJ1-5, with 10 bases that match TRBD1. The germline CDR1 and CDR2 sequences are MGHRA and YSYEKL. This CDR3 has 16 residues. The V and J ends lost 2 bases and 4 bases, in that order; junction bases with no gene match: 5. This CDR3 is CASSQSGTGANQPQHF. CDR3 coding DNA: TGCGCCAGCAGCCAATCCGGGACAGGGGCTAATCAGCCCCAGCATTTT.

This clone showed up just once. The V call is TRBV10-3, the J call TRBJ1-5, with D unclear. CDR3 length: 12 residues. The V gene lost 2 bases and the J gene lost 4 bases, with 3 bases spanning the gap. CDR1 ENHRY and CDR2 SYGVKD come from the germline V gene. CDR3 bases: TGTGCCATCAGTGAGCCGAATCAGCCCCAGCATTTT. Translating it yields CAISEPNQPQHF.

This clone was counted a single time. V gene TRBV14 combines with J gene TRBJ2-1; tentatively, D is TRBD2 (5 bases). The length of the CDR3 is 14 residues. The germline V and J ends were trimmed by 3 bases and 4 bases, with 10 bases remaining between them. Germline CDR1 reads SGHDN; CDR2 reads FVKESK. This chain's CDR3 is CASSHGLGYNEQFF. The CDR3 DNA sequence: TGTGCCAGCAGCCACGGACTGGGTTACAATGAGCAGTTCTTC.